These 21 T cell receptor beta chains were sequenced from one sample in a study of cytomegalovirus exposure and HLA in healthy donors. The PCR employed 60 Vbeta primers together with 13 Jbeta primers. Sequencing used immunoSEQ multiplex PCR; TCRdb keeps in-frame clones, though not all of them. This sample yields 140,000 or so clones, of which 74% are seen a single time; 3.5% to 5% belongs to the top ten. Material: PBMCs. The origin of the receptors is a man aged 18 to 30 in good health and CMV-seropositive.

The chain couples TRBV4-3 to TRBJ2-7; 11 bases are shared with TRBD2. Looked up from germline, CDR1 is LGHNA and CDR2 is YSLEER. V dropped 0 bases and J dropped 1; count of bases not matched to a gene: 2. The CDR3 extends over 16 amino acids. The CDR3 region is CASSQEGTSGSYEQYF. The CDR3 DNA reads as TGCGCCAGCAGCCAAGAAGGGACTAGCGGTTCCTACGAGCAGTACTTC.

The sample holds a few counts of this clone. This chain's CDR3 is CAGQTGNYEQYF. The CDR3, as DNA: TGTGCCGGGCAGACAGGGAACTACGAGCAGTACTTC. The chain recombines TRBV2 with TRBJ2-7; TRBD1 matches at 7 bases. The ends lost 11 bases at V and 3 bases at J; junction bases unmatched: 7. The CDR3 covers 12 residues. Per germline, CDR1 SNHLY and CDR2 FYNNEI.

J is TRBJ2-5 and V is TRBV6-5; 7 positions match TRBD2. Gene TRBJ2-7 matches the end of the DNA better, so the J call may be wrong. In germline, CDR1 is MNHEY, CDR2 SVGAGI. CDR3 length: 16 amino acids. CDR3 region: CASSYSLVGGSYEQYF. In DNA form, the CDR3 reads TGTGCCAGCAGTTACTCACTCGTTGGCGGGAGCTACGAGCAGTACTTC.

The V call is TRBV28, the J call TRBJ1-2; 7 nucleotides agree with TRBD1. Germline lookup yields CDR1 MDHEN and CDR2 SYDVKM. The junction had 4 bases not matched to a gene; V was cut back by 6 bases and J by 0 bases. The CDR3 spans 14 residues. The CDR3 loop is CASSHGTANYGYTF. CDR3 in DNA: TGTGCCAGCAGCCACGGGACAGCTAACTATGGCTACACCTTC.

The chain employs TRBV5-1 and TRBJ1-2, with D maybe TRBD1 (6 bases). CDR1 and CDR2 (germline): SGHRS, YFSETQ. The length of the CDR3 is 18 residues. V was cut by 0 bases and J by 2 bases, with 20 bases left in between. CDR3 amino acids: CASSLEGVRRVGNYGYTF. CDR3 DNA: TGCGCCAGCAGCTTGGAGGGGGTCAGGCGGGTAGGAAACTATGGCTACACCTTC.

This chain joins TRBV7-2 and TRBJ1-6; the D is unclear. Germline CDR1 reads SGHTA; CDR2 reads FQGNSA. The V end lost 0 bases, the J end lost 9 bases, and 15 bases lay between the germline ends. This CDR3 has 16 residues. Here the CDR3 reads CASSLAGGSVFSPLHF. The CDR3 DNA reads as TGTGCCAGCAGCTTAGCCGGTGGGAGTGTGTTTTCACCCCTCCACTTT.

There are a few counts of this clone. This chain connects TRBV10-3 to TRBJ1-3, with D uncertain. Germline lookup yields CDR1 ENHRY and CDR2 SYGVKD. V shed 7 bases and J shed 0 bases, with 7 bases lying between them. The CDR3 totals 13 residues. The chain's CDR3 is CAITQFSGNTIYF. The CDR3, as DNA: TGTGCCATCACTCAGTTCTCTGGAAACACCATATATTTT.

This chain uses TRBV25-1 with TRBJ2-1, with D uncertain. This CDR3 has 14 residues. CDR1 is MGHDK and CDR2 is SYGVNS in the germline V gene. V shed 6 bases and J shed 2 bases, with 11 bases lying between them. This CDR3 is CASRGYYAYNEQFF. Written as DNA, the CDR3 is TGTGCCAGCAGAGGCTACTACGCCTACAATGAGCAGTTCTTC.

The chain combines TRBV19 with TRBJ1-5; D is possibly TRBD1 (6 bases). The germline V gene has CDR1 LNHDA and CDR2 SQIVND (reference sequence). This CDR3 spans 16 amino acids. V shed 9 bases and J shed 4 bases, with 22 bases lying between them. This CDR3 is CASLDYSGTSNQPQHF. CDR3 in DNA: TGTGCCAGCCTCGACTATTCTGGGACAAGTAATCAGCCCCAGCATTTT.

In its sample, this clone was seen a few times. The V gene is TRBV9, the J gene TRBJ2-7; 8 bases match TRBD2. In germline, CDR1 is SGDLS, CDR2 YYNGEE. The CDR3 sequence is 14 residues long. J gave up 4 bases and V 0 bases, and 3 bases lay outside the gene matches. In DNA, the CDR3 is TGTGCCAGCAGCGTAGGGCTAGCGGGTTACGAGCAGTACTTC. Translated, it gives CASSVGLAGYEQYF. Filled out from reference TRBV9 and TRBJ2-7, the complete variable domain reads DSGVTQTPKHLITATGQRVTLRCSPRSGDLSVYWYQQSLDQGLQFLIQYYNGEERAKGNILERFSAQQFPDLHSELNLSSLELGDSALYFCASSVGLAGYEQYFGPGTRLTVT.

Concerning this clone: A read error may produce the germline difference seen at one junction end. This chain connects TRBV4-2 to TRBJ2-7, with D possibly being TRBD2 (6 bases). Germline values: CDR1 LGHNA, CDR2 YNFKEQ. The length of the CDR3 is 16 residues. The CDR3 spells CAGSQDLRGGQVEQYF. For the CDR3, the DNA is TGTGCCGGCAGCCAAGATCTCCGGGGAGGTCAAGTCGAGCAGTACTTC.

The chain couples TRBV27 to TRBJ1-2; D remains unclear. The length of the CDR3 is 14 residues. V was clipped by 3 bases and J by 2 bases, with 10 bases between them. Germline V lookup: CDR1 MNHEY, CDR2 SMNVEV (reference sequence). This CDR3 is CASSLSQSNYGYTF. The CDR3 DNA reads TGTGCCAGCAGTTTGAGCCAATCCAACTATGGCTACACCTTC.

Notes on this clone: Germline is not matched at one junction end, which may reflect a read error. J is TRBJ2-7 and V is TRBV5-1, with 9 bases identical to TRBD2. This CDR3 contains 15 residues. The germline gives CDR1 SGHRS, CDR2 YFSETQ. In DNA form, the CDR3 reads TGCGCCAGCAGTTCTGCCGGGACTAGCTCCGACGAGCAGTACTTC. It encodes CASSSAGTSSDEQYF.

The chain has TRBV6-5 and TRBJ2-7; a possible D gene is TRBD2 (6 bases). The length of the CDR3 is 14 residues. CDR1 is MNHEY and CDR2 is SVGAGI in the germline V gene. Trimming left V 2 bases short and J 6 bases short, with 14 bases between. CDR3 amino acids: CASSYDGKRAEQYF. The CDR3 bases are TGTGCCAGCAGTTACGATGGGAAGCGGGCCGAGCAGTACTTC.

The gene calls are TRBV4-1 and TRBJ2-7; TRBD2 matches 13 bases. This CDR3 spans 15 amino acids. V shed 5 bases, J shed 3 bases, and the junction held 4 bases outside the gene matches. Per the germline V gene, CDR1 is MGHRA and CDR2 is YSYEKL. The CDR3 protein is CASSGTSGEFYEQYF. The CDR3 DNA follows: TGCGCCAGCAGCGGGACTAGCGGGGAGTTCTACGAGCAGTACTTC.

This chain connects TRBV30 to TRBJ2-2, with D possibly TRBD1 on 6 matching bases. Per the germline V gene, CDR1 is GTSNPN and CDR2 is SVGIG (reference sequence). V lost 2 bases, J lost 6 bases, and 10 bases lay in between. The CDR3 covers 13 residues. CDR3 region: CAWSNRAPGELFF. In nucleotides, the CDR3 is TGTGCCTGGAGTAACAGGGCCCCCGGGGAGCTGTTTTTT.

This clone was recorded once. The chain carries TRBV2 and TRBJ2-5, with D uncertain. With 5 bases removed from V and 5 bases from J, the gap between germline ends came to 12 bases. This CDR3 is built from 13 residues. CDR1 and CDR2 (germline): SNHLY, FYNNEI. This CDR3 is CASSSRERETQYF. The CDR3 DNA sequence: TGTGCCAGCAGTTCTAGAGAAAGGGAGACCCAGTACTTC. The full variable domain, in which reference TRBV2 and TRBJ2-5 provide the parts outside the CDR3, is EPEVTQTPSHQVTQMGQEVILRCVPISNHLYFYWYRQILGQKVEFLVSFYNNEISEKSEIFDDQFSVERPDGSNFTLKIRSTKLEDSAMYFCASSSRERETQYFGPGTRLLVL.

This chain links TRBV7-3 with TRBJ2-7; perhaps TRBD2 as D (6 bases). Trimming shortened V by 2 bases and J by 6 bases, and 11 bases separated the two germline ends. Per the germline V gene, CDR1 is SGHTA and CDR2 is FQGTGA. CDR3 size: 13 residues. The DNA of the CDR3 is TGTGCCAGCAGCTTAGGAGGGGCCAGCGAGCAGTACTTC. Its protein product is CASSLGGASEQYF.

This clone was detected a few times. The chain combines TRBV5-8 with TRBJ2-1; 11 nucleotides agree with TRBD2. Losses at the gene ends were 5 bases for V and 2 bases for J; bases not matched to a gene: 6. Germline CDR1 and CDR2: SGHTS and YDEGEE. This CDR3 spans 16 amino acids. The CDR3 reads CASRLLAGGPYNEQFF. Here the CDR3 DNA reads TGTGCCAGCAGACTCTTAGCGGGGGGGCCCTACAATGAGCAGTTCTTC.

The chain carries TRBV9 and TRBJ2-7; 7 positions agree with TRBD2. The CDR3 sequence is 15 residues long. Unmatched junction bases numbered 6, after V lost 3 bases and J lost 0 bases. The V gene's germline CDR1 is SGDLS and CDR2 YYNGEE. This chain's CDR3 is CASSGEAGFSYEQYF. CDR3 sequence (DNA): TGTGCCAGCAGCGGCGAAGCGGGGTTCTCCTACGAGCAGTACTTC. The variable domain in full, with the rest retrieved from reference TRBV9 and TRBJ2-7, is DSGVTQTPKHLITATGQRVTLRCSPRSGDLSVYWYQQSLDQGLQFLIQYYNGEERAKGNILERFSAQQFPDLHSELNLSSLELGDSALYFCASSGEAGFSYEQYFGPGTRLTVT.

This chain links TRBV15 with TRBJ2-2; D is possibly TRBD2 (6 bases). Deletions cut 0 bases from V and 5 bases from J, with 7 bases between. Germline lookup yields CDR1 LNHNV and CDR2 YYDKDF (reference sequence). The CDR3 has 14 residues. The CDR3 region is CATSRDAGTGELFF. In DNA form, the CDR3 reads TGTGCCACCAGCAGAGATGCGGGGACCGGGGAGCTGTTTTTT. The full variable domain, in which reference TRBV15 and TRBJ2-2 provide the parts outside the CDR3, is DAMVIQNPRYQVTQFGKPVTLSCSQTLNHNVMYWYQQKSSQAPKLLFHYYDKDFNNEADTPDNFQSRRPNTSFCFLDIRSPGLGDTAMYLCATSRDAGTGELFFGEGSRLTVL.